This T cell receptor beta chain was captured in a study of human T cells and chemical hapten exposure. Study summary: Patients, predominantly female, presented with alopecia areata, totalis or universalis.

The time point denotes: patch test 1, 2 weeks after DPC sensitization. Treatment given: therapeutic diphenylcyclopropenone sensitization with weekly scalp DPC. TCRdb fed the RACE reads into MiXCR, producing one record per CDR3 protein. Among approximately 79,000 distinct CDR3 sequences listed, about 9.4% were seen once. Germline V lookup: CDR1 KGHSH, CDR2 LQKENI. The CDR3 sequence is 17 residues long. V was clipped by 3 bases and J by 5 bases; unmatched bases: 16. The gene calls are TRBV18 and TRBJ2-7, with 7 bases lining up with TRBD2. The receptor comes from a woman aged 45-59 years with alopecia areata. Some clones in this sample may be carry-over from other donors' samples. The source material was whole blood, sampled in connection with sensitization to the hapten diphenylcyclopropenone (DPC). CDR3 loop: CASSPFPLGGSSHEQYF. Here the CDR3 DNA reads TGTGCCAGCTCACCTTTTCCCCTGGGCGGGAGTTCCCACGAGCAGTACTTC.